This T cell receptor (beta chain) emerged from a study of low-dose radiotherapy and immunotherapy resistance in tumors. This clonotype appeared many times. Alpha- and beta-chain coverage of first-strand cDNA came from TRAV- and TRBV-specific primers. Both a constant-region primer and a V-primer adapter served to amplify TCRs across 15 to 25 PCR cycles. TCRdb re-called the reads through MiXCR, storing one row per CDR3 protein. The sample lists 85,000 to 95,000 distinct CDR3 sequences, 20% to 25% occurring once. The CDR3 has 16 amino acids. V lost 3 bases to trimming and J lost 1 base; unmatched junction nucleotides: 7. Germline values: CDR1 KGHSH, CDR2 LQKENI. The time point was: after trial treatment. Described treatment: LDRT plus nivolumab, ipilimumab, low-dose cyclophosphamide and aspirin (RACIN trial).

This rearrangement joins TRBV18 to TRBJ2-7; 9 nucleotides agree with TRBD2. The TCR originated in a female donor with ovarian cancer. The source was PBMCs, collected after low-dose radiotherapy plus immunotherapy. The DNA for the CDR3 is TGTGCCAGCTCACCGGAGACTAGCGGTTCTTCCTACGAGCAGTACTTC. Translating gives CASSPETSGSSYEQYF.